These T cell receptor beta chains were read from a single sample in a study of T cell changes during pregnancy in multiple sclerosis. Libraries were prepared by immunoSEQ multiplex PCR; TCRdb keeps only in-frame clonotypes and omits some of them. This table has some 110,000 clones, 85% to 95% appearing once. The starting material was peripheral blood, obtained after pregnancy. Source of these receptors: a female donor with multiple sclerosis, enrolled in a pregnancy study. The CDR3 runs from the conserved cysteine through the conserved F or W.

V gene,CDR3 protein
TRBV9,CASSVGVAGSPLHF
TRBV5-1,CASSSRQGASDEQYF
TRBV27,CASRPLGGNYGYTF
TRBV27,CASSLGGPYNEQFF
TRBV15,CATSRDLAGPNEKLFF
TRBV5-1,CASSLAQDYNEQFF
TRBV7-2,CASSSTSGGYNEQFF
TRBV5-4,CASSLARTGPTEAFF
TRBV6-1,CASILRTGSNEKLFF
TRBV1,CTSSQDRVAGGGTQYF
TRBV18,CASSPLEDTGELFF
TRBV5-5,CASSVQGSNQPQHF
TRBV5-1,CASSLRDREYEQYF
TRBV6-1,CASSEVGVRQPTGRGYTF
TRBV5-1,CASSLASGRSDEQFF
TRBV5-4,CASSTGLAGAYEQYF
TRBV28,CASSLPDQPQHF
TRBV2,CASSVPDQGGGTEQFF
TRBV2,CASSEKGAIQSGYTF
TRBV2,CASSYNRASTDTQYF
TRBV5-1,CASSVAGQGNTEAFF
TRBV11-2,CASSLLGQNTGELFF
TRBV10-2,CASSVTSGRFNEQFF
TRBV10-3,CAISEYEDNTEAFF
TRBV6-1,CASSDDRGTSERDRSEQFF
TRBV28,CASSSGGTGPNYGYTF
TRBV18,CASSPNGGYGYTF
TRBV27,CASSDPGTGEYF
TRBV9,CASSLDSGSYNEQFF
TRBV30,CAWSAGFTEAFF